This T cell receptor beta chain was found in a study of CD8 T cells in Susac syndrome. Trimming shortened V by 5 bases and J by 6 bases, and 11 bases separated the two germline ends. Germline V gives CDR1 SEHNR, CDR2 FQNEAQ (reference sequence). The CDR3 length is 12 residues. The authors reverse transcribed roughly 0.5 to 1 ug RNA with random hexamers. One entry per CDR3 protein, called by TCRdb with MiXCR from the immunoSEQ multiplex PCR reads. The repertoire has 85,000 to 120,000 distinct CDR3 sequences, approximately 94% of them found once; the top ten carry about 0.41%. The sample taken for sequencing was CD8+ T cells from PBMCs. This chain links TRBV7-9 with TRBJ2-7, with TRBD2 as a possible D gene (5 bases). The receptor was isolated from a human donor with Susac syndrome. For the CDR3, the DNA is TGTGCCAGCAGCGGCCCCGGAGGCGAGCAGTACTTC. Translated: CASSGPGGEQYF.